Below are 32 T cell receptor beta chains sequenced from a single sample in a study of PD-1 blockade in classical Hodgkin lymphoma. The time point: cycle 4 day 1 (C4D1), after around six weeks of nivolumab. Relapse was seen in all patients after autologous stem cell transplantation, and brentuximab vedotin exposure was variable. Profiled with immunoSEQ multiplex PCR; TCRdb holds only in-frame clones, not every one. The table includes some 96,000 clones, around 93% detected once. Sequenced material: peripheral blood mononuclear cells (PBMCs), taken before the fourth cycle of nivolumab. The receptor source for this set is a human donor with classical Hodgkin lymphoma.

The chain carries TRBV29-1 and TRBJ1-4, with D unclear. V gave up 7 bases and J gave up 7 bases, with 16 bases separating them. From germline, CDR1 is SQVTM and CDR2 ANQGSEA. CDR3 size: 13 residues. CDR3 bases: TGCAGCGGTAGGGCCCCAAGCAGTGAAAAACTGTTTTTT. It is translated as CSGRAPSSEKLFF.

This chain joins TRBV30 and TRBJ2-7; D unresolved. CDR3 length equals 12 residues. Trimming stripped 3 bases from V and 7 bases from J, with 13 bases between. The germline V gene has CDR1 GTSNPN and CDR2 SVGIG (reference sequence). Here the CDR3 reads CAWRELVKEQYF. The CDR3 region has the DNA TGTGCCTGGAGGGAACTCGTTAAGGAGCAGTACTTC.

The CDR3 coding sequence is TGTGCCAGCAGCTTCGGGCCCGCCTCCTACGAGCAGTACTTC. Amino acids: CASSFGPASYEQYF. The rearrangement joins TRBV7-9 to TRBJ2-7; D not certain. The CDR3 sequence is 14 residues long. V was shortened by 3 bases and J by 0 bases, with 9 bases between the two germline ends. CDR1 and CDR2 from the germline V gene are SEHNR and FQNEAQ (reference sequence).

The chain carries TRBV2 and TRBJ1-6; 9 nucleotides agree with TRBD1. Germline CDR1 is SNHLY and CDR2 is FYNNEI. The CDR3 has 15 residues. J gave up 9 bases and V 4 bases, and 7 bases lay outside the gene matches. This CDR3 is CASSVWTGEGSPLHF. DNA for the CDR3: TGTGCCAGCAGTGTATGGACAGGGGAGGGTTCACCCCTCCACTTT.

The chain recombines TRBV5-6 with TRBJ2-5; 7 positions agree with TRBD1. This CDR3 is built from 15 residues. The germline gives CDR1 SGHDT, CDR2 YYEEEE. V lost 0 bases to trimming and J lost 3 bases; unmatched junction nucleotides: 5. The CDR3 spells CASSLDLQGKETQYF. The CDR3 region has the DNA TGTGCCAGCAGCTTGGATTTACAGGGGAAAGAGACCCAGTACTTC.

The chain joins TRBV20-1 to TRBJ2-1; D remains unclear. This CDR3 has 10 amino acids. Trimming removed 5 bases from V and 4 bases from J, with 3 bases in between. The germline gives CDR1 DFQATT, CDR2 SNEGSKA (reference sequence). The CDR3 DNA is TGCAGTGCTTGGTACAATGAGCAGTTCTTC. This translates into CSAWYNEQFF.

The chain uses TRBV6-5 and TRBJ1-6; TRBD1 aligns across 8 bases. Germline V gives CDR1 MNHEY, CDR2 SVGAGI. This CDR3 is 15 amino acids long. V dropped 5 bases and J dropped 9; count of bases not matched to a gene: 9. The CDR3 here is CASSPTGQGVSPLHF. Written as DNA, the CDR3 is TGTGCCAGCAGTCCCACCGGACAGGGAGTTTCACCCCTCCACTTT.

This chain connects TRBV12-5 to TRBJ2-1; D is perhaps TRBD2 (5 bases). In germline, CDR1 is LGHNT, CDR2 FRNRAP. Trimming removed 6 bases from V and 5 bases from J, with 32 bases in between. The CDR3 covers 20 residues. The CDR3 coding sequence is TGTGCTAGTGGCGGCCTTTCCCCTAGTGGTCCGGACTCAAGGCACAATGAGCAGTTCTTC. Residues: CASGGLSPSGPDSRHNEQFF.

The chain uses TRBV4-1 and TRBJ2-2, with D possibly being TRBD2 (5 bases). Germline CDR1 MGHRA, CDR2 YSYEKL. CDR3 length equals 12 residues. V lost 11 bases and J lost 5, with 12 bases in between. CDR3 DNA: TGCGCCTCCAGAGGGATGACCGGGGAGCTGTTTTTT. This gives the protein CASRGMTGELFF.

To note about this clone: A junction boundary mismatches the germline segment, possibly from a read error. The chain combines TRBV7-6 with TRBJ1-2, with D tentatively TRBD1 (5 bases). The CDR3 has 9 residues. In germline, CDR1 is SGHVS, CDR2 FNYEAQ. The CDR3 is CASSPGPSF. CDR3 DNA: TGTGCCAGCAGCCCGGGACCCAGCTTC.

The chain joins TRBV2 to TRBJ2-5, with D unresolved. Per the germline V gene, CDR1 is SNHLY and CDR2 is FYNNEI. V gave up 7 bases and J gave up 3 bases, with 3 bases separating them. The CDR3 has 10 amino acids. The chain's CDR3 is CASTKETQYF. For the CDR3, the DNA is TGTGCCAGCACAAAAGAGACCCAGTACTTC.

The rearrangement joins TRBV7-8 to TRBJ1-2; D may be TRBD1 (5 bases). Trimming removed 4 bases at V and 10 bases at J, with 19 bases between. Germline V gene lookup returns CDR1 SGHVS and CDR2 FQNEAQ. This CDR3 region has 14 residues. The CDR3 sequence: CASSSSGRGAFYTF. The CDR3 DNA follows: TGTGCCAGCAGCTCTAGCGGGCGGGGCGCCTTCTACACCTTC.

CDR3 nucleotide sequence: TGTGCCAGCAGCGTAGTGGCGGGAGTACCCGGGGAGCTGTTTTTT. Amino acid sequence: CASSVVAGVPGELFF. This chain uses TRBV9 with TRBJ2-2; 7 bases fit TRBD2. V dropped 0 bases and J dropped 6; count of bases not matched to a gene: 5. CDR1 is SGDLS and CDR2 is YYNGEE in the germline V gene. CDR3 length: 15 amino acids.

The CDR3 loop is CASSLGTQPQHF. The DNA for the CDR3 is TGTGCCAGCAGCTTAGGGACTCAGCCCCAGCATTTT. The V gene is TRBV13, the J gene TRBJ1-5; no clear D. V lost 0 bases and J 6 bases, leaving 3 bases between the germline ends. The V gene's germline CDR1 is PRHDT and CDR2 FYEKMQ (reference sequence). This CDR3 spans 12 amino acids.

The chain has TRBV28 and TRBJ1-2; TRBD1 might be the D (5 bases). V was clipped by 2 bases and J by 4 bases, with 11 bases between them. Germline CDR1 MDHEN, CDR2 SYDVKM. The CDR3 length is 14 residues. The CDR3 here is CASSLIWGSYGYTF. The CDR3 nucleotides are TGTGCCAGCAGTTTAATATGGGGGTCCTATGGCTACACCTTC.

The table lists this clone with a count of one. This rearrangement joins TRBV4-1 to TRBJ1-1; no reliable D call. V was shortened by 2 bases and J by 3 bases, with 10 bases between the two germline ends. The CDR3 has 14 amino acids. Germline V gene lookup returns CDR1 MGHRA and CDR2 YSYEKL. The CDR3 region has the DNA TGCGCCAGCAGCCAATACTTGACTGACACTGAAGCTTTCTTT. It codes for CASSQYLTDTEAFF.

A few counts support this clone. The CDR3 reads CASSTQGRETQYF. The CDR3 DNA is TGTGCCAGCAGCACACAGGGACGAGAGACCCAGTACTTC. The genes are TRBV28 and TRBJ2-5, with a tentative D call TRBD1 (6 bases). The V and J ends lost 6 bases and 4 bases respectively, with 12 bases between them. Germline CDR1 is MDHEN and CDR2 is SYDVKM. The CDR3 has 13 residues.

This chain joins TRBV5-6 and TRBJ1-5; the D is unclear. The V gene lost 1 base and the J gene lost 1 base, with 9 bases spanning the gap. Germline V gene sequence: CDR1 SGHDT, CDR2 YYEEEE. The CDR3 extends over 15 amino acids. CDR3 DNA sequence: TGTGCCAGCAGCTTGTCCAGGCAGAGCAATCAGCCCCAGCATTTT. Its translation: CASSLSRQSNQPQHF.

V gene TRBV7-8 combines with J gene TRBJ2-1, with D possibly matching TRBD1 (5 bases). CDR1 and CDR2 (germline): SGHVS, FQNEAQ. The CDR3 contains 16 residues. The V end was cut by 3 bases, the J end by 7 bases, with 19 bases between. The CDR3 here is CASSLRKGVNKNEQFF. The CDR3 coding sequence is TGTGCCAGCAGCTTGCGGAAAGGGGTCAATAAGAATGAGCAGTTCTTC.

This clone was recorded only once. V is TRBV19 and J is TRBJ2-5; 7 nucleotides align to TRBD1. Germline V gene lookup returns CDR1 LNHDA and CDR2 SQIVND (reference sequence). V lost 5 bases and J lost 4; bases outside the gene matches: 7. The CDR3 has 14 residues. The CDR3 DNA sequence: TGTGCCAGTAGTCCGGACAGGAGGCGAGAGACCCAGTACTTC. Its protein product is CASSPDRRRETQYF.

This clone has a single count. The rearrangement joins TRBV9 to TRBJ1-5; a weak D match, TRBD1 (5 bases). The CDR3 consists of 13 residues. The V gene's germline CDR1 is SGDLS and CDR2 YYNGEE. V lost 3 bases and J 9 bases, leaving 13 bases between the germline ends. The CDR3 protein is CASSAGVTGPQHF. CDR3 in DNA: TGTGCCAGCAGCGCCGGCGTAACAGGGCCCCAGCATTTT.

The V gene is TRBV9, the J gene TRBJ2-7; D might be TRBD2 (5 bases). Germline lookup yields CDR1 SGDLS and CDR2 YYNGEE. The V gene lost 4 bases and the J gene lost 3 bases, with 17 bases spanning the gap. The CDR3 covers 15 residues. Here the CDR3 DNA reads TGTGCCAGCAGCCCCTCTCCCGGGATATACTACGAGCAGTACTTC. Protein sequence: CASSPSPGIYYEQYF.

The chain employs TRBV7-9 and TRBJ2-7; D ambiguous. V dropped 4 bases and J dropped 5 bases, with 12 bases sitting between them. The CDR3 sequence is 13 residues long. Germline V gene sequence: CDR1 SEHNR, CDR2 FQNEAQ (reference sequence). The CDR3 loop reads CASSSSPWHEQYF. DNA for the CDR3: TGTGCCAGCAGCTCTTCCCCTTGGCACGAGCAGTACTTC.

In its sample, this clone was seen once. The genes are TRBV13 and TRBJ1-1, with a tentative D call TRBD1 (6 bases). CDR3 length equals 15 residues. V was clipped by 3 bases and J by 4 bases, with 15 bases between them. CDR1 is PRHDT, CDR2 FYEKMQ, per germline (reference sequence). The CDR3 DNA sequence: TGTGCCAGCAGCTTTAACGGGGGGCAGGGCACTGAAGCTTTCTTT. This sequence encodes CASSFNGGQGTEAFF.

This chain joins TRBV15 and TRBJ2-3, with 10 bases aligning to TRBD2. Germline lookup yields CDR1 LNHNV and CDR2 YYDKDF (reference sequence). The junction had 7 bases not matched to a gene; V was cut back by 5 bases and J by 2 bases. The length of the CDR3 is 16 residues. The chain's CDR3 is CATSRYSGRTTDTQYF. The CDR3 DNA follows: TGTGCCACCAGCCGTTATAGCGGGAGGACCACAGATACGCAGTATTTT.

This chain joins TRBV6-4 and TRBJ2-7; 7 bases align to TRBD2. The CDR3 runs 17 residues. The V gene end was trimmed by 0 bases and the J gene end by 3 bases; junction bases not matched to a gene: 11. Germline V gene sequence: CDR1 MRHNA, CDR2 SNTAGT. CDR3 sequence reads: CASSDSEGGGSDYEQYF. For the CDR3, the DNA is TGTGCCAGCAGTGACTCTGAGGGCGGGGGATCAGACTACGAGCAGTACTTC.

This rearrangement joins TRBV6-1 to TRBJ2-7; TRBD1 matches at 8 bases. The V gene end was trimmed by 6 bases and the J gene end by 7 bases; junction bases not matched to a gene: 14. There are 15 residues in the CDR3. Germline loops: CDR1 MNHNS, CDR2 SASEGT. The CDR3 DNA follows: TGTGCCAGCAGCCCCACGGGGAGACAGGGGTCGGAGCAGTACTTC. This codes for CASSPTGRQGSEQYF.

V and J are TRBV30 and TRBJ1-6; a weak D match, TRBD1 (5 bases). CDR1 and CDR2 from the germline V gene are GTSNPN and SVGIG (reference sequence). The length of the CDR3 is 15 residues. V was cut by 1 base and J by 8 bases, with 15 bases left in between. The CDR3 region is CAWSGQAGVDSPLHF. CDR3 sequence (DNA): TGTGCCTGGAGTGGTCAGGCGGGGGTAGATTCACCCCTCCACTTT.

The genes are TRBV9 and TRBJ2-3; 8 nucleotides align to TRBD1. The germline V gene has CDR1 SGDLS and CDR2 YYNGEE. The CDR3 is 15 residues long. The V segment lost 3 bases and the J segment 2 bases; nucleotides outside the gene matches: 5. The CDR3 reads CASSAGQGATDTQYF. CDR3 nucleotide sequence: TGTGCCAGCAGCGCTGGACAGGGTGCCACAGATACGCAGTATTTT.

The V and J genes are TRBV30 and TRBJ2-5; D gene uncertain. The length of the CDR3 is 11 residues. Germline V gene sequence: CDR1 GTSNPN, CDR2 SVGIG (reference sequence). V lost 4 bases, J lost 1 base, and 4 bases lay in between. CDR3 sequence: CAWTVQETQYF. In DNA form, the CDR3 reads TGTGCCTGGACGGTCCAAGAGACCCAGTACTTC.

The chain has TRBV6-1 and TRBJ2-1; 8 bases match TRBD1. The CDR3 has 13 amino acids. Germline V gene lookup returns CDR1 MNHNS and CDR2 SASEGT. The ends lost 5 bases at V and 4 bases at J; junction bases unmatched: 1. CDR3 DNA sequence: TGTGCCAGCAGTCGACAGGGGTACAATGAGCAGTTCTTC. Encoded protein: CASSRQGYNEQFF.

The V gene is TRBV9, the J gene TRBJ1-1, with 7 positions matching TRBD1. CDR1 SGDLS and CDR2 YYNGEE come from the germline V gene. Trimming cost V 2 bases and J 7 bases; bases outside gene matches: 2. This CDR3 is built from 12 residues. CDR3 nucleotide sequence: TGTGCCAGCAGCGTCACAGGGGTTGAAGCTTTCTTT. This gives the protein CASSVTGVEAFF.